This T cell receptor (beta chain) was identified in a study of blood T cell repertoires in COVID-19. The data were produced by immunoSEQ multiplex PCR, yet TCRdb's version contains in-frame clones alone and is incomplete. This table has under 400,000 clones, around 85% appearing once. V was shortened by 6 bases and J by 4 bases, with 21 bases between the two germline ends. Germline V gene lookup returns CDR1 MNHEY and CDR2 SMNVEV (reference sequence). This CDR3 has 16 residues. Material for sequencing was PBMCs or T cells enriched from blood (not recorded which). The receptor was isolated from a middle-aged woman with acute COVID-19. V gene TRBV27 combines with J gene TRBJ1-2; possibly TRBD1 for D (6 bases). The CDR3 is CASRPLVRGTSYGYTF. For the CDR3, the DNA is TGTGCCAGCAGGCCTCTTGTTAGGGGGACGAGCTATGGCTACACCTTC.